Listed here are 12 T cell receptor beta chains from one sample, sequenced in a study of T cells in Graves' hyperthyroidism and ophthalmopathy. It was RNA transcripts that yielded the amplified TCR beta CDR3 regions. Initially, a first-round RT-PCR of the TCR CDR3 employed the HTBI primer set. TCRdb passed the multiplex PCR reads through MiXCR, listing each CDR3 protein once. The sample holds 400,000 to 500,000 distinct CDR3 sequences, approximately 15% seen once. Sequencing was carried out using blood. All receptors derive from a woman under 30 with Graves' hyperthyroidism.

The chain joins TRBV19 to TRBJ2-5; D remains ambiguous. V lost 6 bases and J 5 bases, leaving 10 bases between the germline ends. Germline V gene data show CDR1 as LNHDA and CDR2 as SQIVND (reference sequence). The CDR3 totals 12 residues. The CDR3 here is CASSTSRETQYF. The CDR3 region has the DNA TGTGCCAGTAGCACATCCAGGGAGACCCAGTACTTC.

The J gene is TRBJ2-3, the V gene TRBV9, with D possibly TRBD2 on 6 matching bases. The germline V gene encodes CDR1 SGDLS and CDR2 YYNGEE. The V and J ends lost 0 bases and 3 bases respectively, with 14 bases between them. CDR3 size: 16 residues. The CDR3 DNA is TGTGCCAGCAGCGTAGCACTAGCCCGAGGAACAGATACGCAGTATTTT. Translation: CASSVALARGTDTQYF. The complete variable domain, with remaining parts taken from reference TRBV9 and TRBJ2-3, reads DSGVTQTPKHLITATGQRVTLRCSPRSGDLSVYWYQQSLDQGLQFLIQYYNGEERAKGNILERFSAQQFPDLHSELNLSSLELGDSALYFCASSVALARGTDTQYFGPGTRLTVL.

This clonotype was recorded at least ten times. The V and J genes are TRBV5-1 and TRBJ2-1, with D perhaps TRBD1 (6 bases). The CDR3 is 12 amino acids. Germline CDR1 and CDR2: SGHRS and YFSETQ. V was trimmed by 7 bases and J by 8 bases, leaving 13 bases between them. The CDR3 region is CASGTNWDEQFF. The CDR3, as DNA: TGCGCCAGCGGGACAAACTGGGATGAGCAGTTCTTC.

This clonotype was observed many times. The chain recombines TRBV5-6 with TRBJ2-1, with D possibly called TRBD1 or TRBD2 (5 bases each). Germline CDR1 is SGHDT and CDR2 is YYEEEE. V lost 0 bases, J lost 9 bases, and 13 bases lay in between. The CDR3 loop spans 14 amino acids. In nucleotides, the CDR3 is TGTGCCAGCAGCTTGGACGCCTCGGGACGTGAGCAGTTCTTC. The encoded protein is CASSLDASGREQFF.

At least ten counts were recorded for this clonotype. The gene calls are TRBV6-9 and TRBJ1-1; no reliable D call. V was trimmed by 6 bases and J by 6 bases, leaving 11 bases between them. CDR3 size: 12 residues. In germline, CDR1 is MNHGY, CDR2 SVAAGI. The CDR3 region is CASRSYSPEAFF. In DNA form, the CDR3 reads TGTGCCAGCAGGTCCTACAGTCCTGAAGCTTTCTTT.

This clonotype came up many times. CDR3 amino acids: CASSTGTDQPQHF. CDR3 nucleotide sequence: TGTGCCAGCAGCACCGGGACAGATCAGCCCCAGCATTTT. The J gene is TRBJ1-5, the V gene TRBV11-2; 7 bases are a match to TRBD1. V was clipped by 5 bases and J by 5 bases; unmatched bases: 3. CDR1 is SGHAT, CDR2 FQNNGV, per germline. The CDR3 loop spans 13 amino acids.

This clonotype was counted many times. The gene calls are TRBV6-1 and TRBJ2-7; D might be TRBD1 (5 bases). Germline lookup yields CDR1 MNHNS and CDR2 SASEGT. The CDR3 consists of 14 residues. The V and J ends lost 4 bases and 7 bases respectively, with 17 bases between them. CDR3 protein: CASSVGTGAGEQYV. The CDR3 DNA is TGTGCCAGCAGTGTAGGAACTGGGGCTGGAGAGCAGTACGTC.

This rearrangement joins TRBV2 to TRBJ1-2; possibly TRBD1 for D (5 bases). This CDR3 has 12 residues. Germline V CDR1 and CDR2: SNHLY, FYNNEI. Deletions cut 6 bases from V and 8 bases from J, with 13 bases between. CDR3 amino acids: CASSNDRAGYTF. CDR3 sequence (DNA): TGTGCCAGCAGCAACGACAGAGCGGGCTACACCTTC.

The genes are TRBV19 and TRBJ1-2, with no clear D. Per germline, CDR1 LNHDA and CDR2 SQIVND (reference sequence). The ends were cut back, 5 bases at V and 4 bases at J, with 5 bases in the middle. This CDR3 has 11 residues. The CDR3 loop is CASSASYGYTF. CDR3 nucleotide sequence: TGTGCCAGTAGTGCATCCTATGGCTACACCTTC.

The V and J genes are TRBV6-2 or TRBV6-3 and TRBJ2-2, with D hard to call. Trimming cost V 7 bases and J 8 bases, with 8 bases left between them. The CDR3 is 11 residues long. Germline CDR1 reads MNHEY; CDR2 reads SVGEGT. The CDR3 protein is CASTHVGELFF. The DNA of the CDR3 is TGTGCCAGCACCCACGTGGGGGAGCTGTTTTTT.

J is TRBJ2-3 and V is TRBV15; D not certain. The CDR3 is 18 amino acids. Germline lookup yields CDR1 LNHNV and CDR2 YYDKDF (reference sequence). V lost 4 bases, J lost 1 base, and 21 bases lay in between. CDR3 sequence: CATSTPYRASPGTDTQYF. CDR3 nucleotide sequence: TGTGCCACCAGCACCCCATACCGGGCCTCACCCGGCACAGATACGCAGTATTTT.

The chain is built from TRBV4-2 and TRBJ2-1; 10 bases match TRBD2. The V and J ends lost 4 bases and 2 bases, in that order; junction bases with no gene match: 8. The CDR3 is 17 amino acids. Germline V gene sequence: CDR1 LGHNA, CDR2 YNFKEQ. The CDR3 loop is CASSLPASGGTYNEQFF. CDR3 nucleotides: TGTGCCAGCAGCCTTCCAGCTAGCGGGGGAACCTACAATGAGCAGTTCTTC.